This TCR beta chain was documented in a study of tumor-infiltrating lymphocytes in primary liver carcinoma. The study, taken as a whole, reports: The 250 largest clones made up significantly more of tumor than blood repertoires (p = 0.039).

Between about 20 and 30 mg of unsorted bulk tissue served as the source from which RNA and DNA were co-extracted. HBV chronically infected the treatment-naive patients. Each tumor had five separate regions sampled. Total RNA (approximately 0.5 ug) served as template for TCR beta cDNA synthesis primed by a constant-region primer. Slightly modified ARM-PCR, run as three nested multiplex PCR rounds, produced the TCR beta libraries. Investigators reported that the first two PCR rounds, at roughly 11 cycles each, used TRBV1-TRBV30 forward primers with a C-beta reverse primer. TCRdb re-called the multiplex PCR reads with MiXCR, one entry per CDR3 protein. The sample lists tens of thousands of distinct CDR3 sequences; about three quarters were seen once. From germline, CDR1 is SGHNT and CDR2 YYREEE (reference sequence). The germline V and J ends were trimmed by 0 bases and 11 bases, with 15 bases remaining between them. The CDR3 runs to 14 residues.

This clonotype was seen a single time. No antigen is known for it. The sequence was obtained from a man aged 35 to 55 with primary liver carcinoma and hepatitis B virus infection. The sequencing input was liver tumor tissue from sampling region 2. Subset given: tumor region T2, inferior pole. The chain couples TRBV5-4 to TRBJ2-1; no definite D call. CDR3 in amino acids: CASSLGLAENKQFF. CDR3 sequence (DNA): TGTGCCAGCAGCTTGGGTTTAGCAGAGAATAAGCAGTTCTTC.